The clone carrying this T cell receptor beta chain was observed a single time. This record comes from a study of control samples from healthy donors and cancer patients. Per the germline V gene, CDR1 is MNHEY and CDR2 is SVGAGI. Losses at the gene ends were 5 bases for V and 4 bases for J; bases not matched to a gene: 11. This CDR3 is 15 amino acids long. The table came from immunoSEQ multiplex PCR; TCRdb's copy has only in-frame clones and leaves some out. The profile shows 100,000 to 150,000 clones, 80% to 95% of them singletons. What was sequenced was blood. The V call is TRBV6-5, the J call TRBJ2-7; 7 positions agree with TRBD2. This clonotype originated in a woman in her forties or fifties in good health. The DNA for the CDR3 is TGTGCCAGCAGTCCAATGGCGGGAGCATTATACGAGCAGTACTTC. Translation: CASSPMAGALYEQYF.